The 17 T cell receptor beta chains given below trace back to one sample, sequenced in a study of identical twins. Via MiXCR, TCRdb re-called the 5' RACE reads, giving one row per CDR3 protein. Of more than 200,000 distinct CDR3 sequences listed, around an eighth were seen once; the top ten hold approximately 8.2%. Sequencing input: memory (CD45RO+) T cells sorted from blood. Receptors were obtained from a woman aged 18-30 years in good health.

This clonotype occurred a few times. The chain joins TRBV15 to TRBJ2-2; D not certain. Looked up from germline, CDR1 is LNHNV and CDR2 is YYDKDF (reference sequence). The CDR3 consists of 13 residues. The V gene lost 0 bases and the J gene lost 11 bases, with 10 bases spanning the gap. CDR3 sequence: CATSRDLWGELFF. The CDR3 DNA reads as TGTGCCACCAGCAGAGATCTCTGGGGAGAGCTGTTTTTT.

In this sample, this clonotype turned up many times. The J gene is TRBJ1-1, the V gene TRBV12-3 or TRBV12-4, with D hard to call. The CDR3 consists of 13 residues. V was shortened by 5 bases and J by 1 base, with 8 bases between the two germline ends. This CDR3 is CASSIEGNTEAFF. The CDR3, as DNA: TGTGCCAGCAGTATAGAAGGGAACACTGAAGCTTTCTTT.

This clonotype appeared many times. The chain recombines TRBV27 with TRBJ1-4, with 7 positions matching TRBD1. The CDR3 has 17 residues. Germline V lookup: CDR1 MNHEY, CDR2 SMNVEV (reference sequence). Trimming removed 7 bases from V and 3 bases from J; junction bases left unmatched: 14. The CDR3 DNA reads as TGTGCCAGCACCCTCTTTTACACAGGGGCTTCTAATGAAAAACTGTTTTTT. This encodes CASTLFYTGASNEKLFF.

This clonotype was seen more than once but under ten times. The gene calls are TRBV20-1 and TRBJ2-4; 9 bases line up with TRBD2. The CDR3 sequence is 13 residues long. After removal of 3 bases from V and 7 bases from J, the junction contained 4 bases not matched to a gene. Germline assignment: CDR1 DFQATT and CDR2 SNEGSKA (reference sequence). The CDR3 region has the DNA TGCAGTGCTAGGCCTAGCGGGACCAACATTCAGTACTTC. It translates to CSARPSGTNIQYF.

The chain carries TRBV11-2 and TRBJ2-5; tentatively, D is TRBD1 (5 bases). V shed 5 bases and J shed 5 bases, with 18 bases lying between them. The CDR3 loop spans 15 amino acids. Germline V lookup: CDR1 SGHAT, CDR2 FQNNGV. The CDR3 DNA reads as TGTGCCAGCAGCGCCATCGGGTCCCAGGGTGAGACCCAGTACTTC. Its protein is CASSAIGSQGETQYF.

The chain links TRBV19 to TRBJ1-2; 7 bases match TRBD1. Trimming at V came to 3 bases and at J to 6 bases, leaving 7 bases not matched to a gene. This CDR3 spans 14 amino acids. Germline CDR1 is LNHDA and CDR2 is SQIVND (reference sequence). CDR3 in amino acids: CASSIATGANGYTF. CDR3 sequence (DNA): TGTGCCAGTAGTATCGCCACAGGGGCGAATGGCTACACCTTC.

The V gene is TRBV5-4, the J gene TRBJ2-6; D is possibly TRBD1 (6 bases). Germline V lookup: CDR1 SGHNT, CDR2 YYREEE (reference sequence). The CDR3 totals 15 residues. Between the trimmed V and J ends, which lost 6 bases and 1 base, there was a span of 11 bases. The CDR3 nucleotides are TGTGCCAGCACCCGAACAGGGTCTGGGGCCAACGTCCTGACTTTC. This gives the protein CASTRTGSGANVLTF.

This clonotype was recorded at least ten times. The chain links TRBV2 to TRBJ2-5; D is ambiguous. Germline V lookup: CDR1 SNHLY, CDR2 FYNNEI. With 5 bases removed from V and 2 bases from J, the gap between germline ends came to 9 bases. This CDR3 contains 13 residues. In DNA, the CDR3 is TGTGCCAGCAGTAGACTTGAGCAAGAGACCCAGTACTTC. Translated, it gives CASSRLEQETQYF.

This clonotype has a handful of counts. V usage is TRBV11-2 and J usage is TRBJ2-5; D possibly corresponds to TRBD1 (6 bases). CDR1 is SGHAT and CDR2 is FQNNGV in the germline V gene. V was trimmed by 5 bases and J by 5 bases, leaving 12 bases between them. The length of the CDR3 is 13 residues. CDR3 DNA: TGTGCCAGCAGCCAACAGGGCCAGGAGACCCAGTACTTC. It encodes CASSQQGQETQYF.

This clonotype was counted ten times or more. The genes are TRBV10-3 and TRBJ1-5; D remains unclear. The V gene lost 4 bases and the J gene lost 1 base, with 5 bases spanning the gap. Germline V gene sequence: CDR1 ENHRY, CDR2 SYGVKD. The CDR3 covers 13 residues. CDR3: CAISVESNQPQHF. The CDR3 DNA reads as TGTGCCATCAGTGTGGAAAGCAATCAGCCCCAGCATTTT.

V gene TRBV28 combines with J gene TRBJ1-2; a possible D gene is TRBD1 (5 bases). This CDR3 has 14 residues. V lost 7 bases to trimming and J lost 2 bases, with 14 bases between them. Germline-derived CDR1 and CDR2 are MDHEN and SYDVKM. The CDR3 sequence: CASTLTGDNYGYTF. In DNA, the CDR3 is TGTGCCAGCACCCTTACGGGGGACAACTATGGCTACACCTTC.

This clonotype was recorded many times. The CDR3 loop reads CASSLTNEKLFF. The CDR3 coding sequence is TGTGCCAGCAGCCTTACTAATGAAAAACTGTTTTTT. The chain uses TRBV3-1 and TRBJ1-4; D is uncertain. The CDR3 covers 12 residues. V lost 4 bases, J lost 2 bases, and 2 bases lay in between. Germline V gene data show CDR1 as LGHDT and CDR2 as YNNKEL (reference sequence).

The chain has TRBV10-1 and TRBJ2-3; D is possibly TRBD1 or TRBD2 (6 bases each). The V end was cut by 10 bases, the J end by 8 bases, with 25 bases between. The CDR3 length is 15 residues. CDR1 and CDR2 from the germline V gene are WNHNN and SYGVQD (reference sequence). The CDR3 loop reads CATSPRRGAEGTQYF. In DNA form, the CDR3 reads TGCGCCACCTCACCTAGAAGGGGGGCCGAGGGTACGCAGTATTTT.

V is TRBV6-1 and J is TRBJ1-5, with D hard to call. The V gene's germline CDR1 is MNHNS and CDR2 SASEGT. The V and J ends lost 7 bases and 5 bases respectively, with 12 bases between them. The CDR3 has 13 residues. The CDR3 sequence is CASKEVMYQPQHF. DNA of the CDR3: TGTGCCAGCAAGGAAGTTATGTATCAGCCCCAGCATTTT.

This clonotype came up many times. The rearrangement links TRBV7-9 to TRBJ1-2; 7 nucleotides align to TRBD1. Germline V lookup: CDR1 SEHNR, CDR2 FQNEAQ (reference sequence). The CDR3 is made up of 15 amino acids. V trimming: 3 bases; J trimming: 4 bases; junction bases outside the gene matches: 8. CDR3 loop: CASSFLRDRVYGYTF. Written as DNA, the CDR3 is TGTGCCAGCAGCTTTCTCCGAGACAGGGTCTATGGCTACACCTTC.

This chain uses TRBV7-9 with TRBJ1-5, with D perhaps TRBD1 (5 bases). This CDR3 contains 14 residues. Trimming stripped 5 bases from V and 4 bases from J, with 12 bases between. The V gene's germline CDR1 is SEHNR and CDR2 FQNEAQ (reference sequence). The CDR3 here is CASSAGTDNQPQHF. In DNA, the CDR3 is TGTGCCAGCAGCGCCGGGACGGATAATCAGCCCCAGCATTTT. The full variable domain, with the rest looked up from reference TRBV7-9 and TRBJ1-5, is DTGVSQNPRHKITKRGQNVTFRCDPISEHNRLYWYRQTLGQGPEFLTYFQNEAQLEKSRLLSDRFSAERPKGSFSTLEIQRTEQGDSAMYLCASSAGTDNQPQHFGDGTRLSIL.

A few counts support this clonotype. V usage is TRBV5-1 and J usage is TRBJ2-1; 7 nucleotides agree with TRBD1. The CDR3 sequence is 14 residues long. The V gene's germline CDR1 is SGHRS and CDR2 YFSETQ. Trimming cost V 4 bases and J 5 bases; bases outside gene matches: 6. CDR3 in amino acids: CASSQGQTNNEQFF. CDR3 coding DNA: TGCGCCAGCAGCCAGGGACAGACTAACAATGAGCAGTTCTTC. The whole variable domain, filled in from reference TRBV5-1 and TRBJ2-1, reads KAGVTQTPRYLIKTRGQQVTLSCSPISGHRSVSWYQQTPGQGLQFLFEYFSETQRNKGNFPGRFSGRQFSNSRSEMNVSTLELGDSALYLCASSQGQTNNEQFFGPGTRLTVL.